The 8 T cell receptor beta chains listed next were all sequenced from one sample in a study of blood T cell repertoires in COVID-19. The assay was immunoSEQ multiplex PCR, and TCRdb's table has in-frame clones only and misses some. The sample contains tens of thousands of clones, 88% of which appear only once. The sequenced sample was peripheral blood. All receptors come from a woman of 80 years or more with acute or convalescent COVID-19.

The J gene is TRBJ1-4, the V gene TRBV4-1, with D maybe TRBD1 (6 bases). The CDR3 is 16 residues long. Germline-derived CDR1 and CDR2 are MGHRA and YSYEKL. V was shortened by 0 bases and J by 5 bases, with 13 bases between the two germline ends. CDR3 sequence (DNA): TGCGCCAGCAGCCAAGATCGGCAGGGGCCGAATGAAAAACTGTTTTTT. Amino acids: CASSQDRQGPNEKLFF.

The V gene is TRBV5-1, the J gene TRBJ2-2, with 9 bases aligning to TRBD2. The J segment lost 6 bases and the V segment lost 4 bases, leaving 7 bases of the junction unmatched. Germline lookup yields CDR1 SGHRS and CDR2 YFSETQ. This CDR3 spans 15 amino acids. The CDR3 coding sequence is TGCGCCAGCAGCCCCCTCGCGGGAGGGCCCGGGGAGCTGTTTTTT. Amino acid sequence: CASSPLAGGPGELFF.

This chain joins TRBV12-5 and TRBJ2-5; D is unresolved. The V gene lost 1 base and the J gene lost 1 base, with 4 bases spanning the gap. The CDR3 extends over 13 amino acids. CDR1 is LGHNT and CDR2 is FRNRAP in the germline V gene. The CDR3 DNA follows: TGTGCTAGTGGTTTGGGGCCCCAAGAGACCCAGTACTTC. Its protein is CASGLGPQETQYF.

V usage is TRBV6-2 or TRBV6-3 and J usage is TRBJ2-2; tentatively, D is TRBD1 (6 bases). V lost 6 bases and J lost 1, with 9 bases in between. CDR3 size: 14 residues. CDR1 is MNHEY and CDR2 is SVGEGT in the germline V gene. This CDR3 is CASSSDRNTGELFF. The CDR3, as DNA: TGTGCCAGCAGCTCGGACAGGAACACCGGGGAGCTGTTTTTT.

The rearrangement links TRBV7-9 to TRBJ1-2, with D possibly being TRBD1 (6 bases). Germline lookup yields CDR1 SEHNR and CDR2 FQNEAQ (reference sequence). V was clipped by 7 bases and J by 8 bases, with 23 bases between them. The CDR3 consists of 15 residues. The CDR3 DNA follows: TGTGCCAGCAATATGGTGGGCGGGGGGCCGAGCGGCTACACCTTC. It is translated as CASNMVGGGPSGYTF.

V and J are TRBV24-1 and TRBJ1-2, with 10 bases aligning to TRBD1. Germline V gene data show CDR1 as KGHDR and CDR2 as SFDVKD. The V and J ends lost 3 bases and 4 bases, in that order; junction bases with no gene match: 7. CDR3 length equals 16 residues. The chain's CDR3 is CATSDPDRGRTYGYTF. The CDR3, as DNA: TGTGCCACCAGTGATCCCGACAGGGGGCGAACCTATGGCTACACCTTC.

The chain uses TRBV19 and TRBJ1-1, with 12 bases identical to TRBD1. CDR3 size: 14 residues. The trim removed 10 bases at V and 5 bases at J, leaving 8 bases unmatched. Germline assignment: CDR1 LNHDA and CDR2 SQIVND (reference sequence). The CDR3 nucleotides read TGTGCCACTGGGACAGGGGGCTGGGGTACTGAAGCTTTCTTT. This gives the protein CATGTGGWGTEAFF.

This clone was counted a single time. The chain joins TRBV28 to TRBJ2-5, with D uncertain. The CDR3 runs to 11 residues. With 6 bases removed from V and 4 bases from J, the gap between germline ends came to 6 bases. Germline CDR1 is MDHEN and CDR2 is SYDVKM. The CDR3 loop is CASRSTETQYF. The CDR3 coding sequence is TGTGCCAGCAGGAGCACAGAGACCCAGTACTTC.